This is a list of T cell receptor beta chains from one sample in a study of immune evolution from preneoplasia to lung adenocarcinoma. Assay: immunoSEQ multiplex PCR; the TCRdb copy retains only in-frame clones and omits some. The sample includes roughly 13,000 clones, 80% to 90% of them seen just once. Sequenced material: FFPE minimally invasive lung adenocarcinoma tissue. Receptors originate from a person in their 70s with lung adenocarcinoma. CDR3s leave out the opening cysteine and the closing phenylalanine or tryptophan. Fields, in order: V gene, J gene, clone size, CDR3 protein. Rows give clone size only sometimes, using once, few, many, or a class for an expanded clone.

v_gene: TRBV6-5; j_gene: TRBJ2-7; abundance: -; CDR3aa: ASRWGGHSYEQY
v_gene: TRBV28; j_gene: TRBJ2-3; abundance: -; CDR3aa: ASSFLLGTDTQY
v_gene: TRBV2; j_gene: TRBJ1-2; abundance: -; CDR3aa: ASTDDRLWTGYT
v_gene: TRBV4-1; j_gene: TRBJ1-3; abundance: -; CDR3aa: ASSPIGEPFSGNTIY
v_gene: TRBV4-1; j_gene: TRBJ1-5; abundance: -; CDR3aa: ASSQDDSNQPQH
v_gene: TRBV5-6; j_gene: TRBJ2-3; abundance: -; CDR3aa: ASSPIWGIADTQY
v_gene: TRBV30; j_gene: TRBJ2-1; abundance: -; CDR3aa: AWSVDLVRGIEQF
v_gene: TRBV4-1; j_gene: TRBJ1-4; abundance: -; CDR3aa: ASSLKSGGGSEKLF
v_gene: TRBV14; j_gene: TRBJ1-6; abundance: -; CDR3aa: ASSAHRGTSGFGDSPLH
v_gene: TRBV30; j_gene: TRBJ1-3; abundance: -; CDR3aa: AWDAGTLGGNTIY
v_gene: TRBV14; j_gene: TRBJ2-5; abundance: -; CDR3aa: ASSQVSGRETQY
v_gene: TRBV30; j_gene: TRBJ1-5; abundance: few; CDR3aa: AWSVSWGPQH
v_gene: TRBV25-1; j_gene: TRBJ1-2; abundance: -; CDR3aa: ASSEPGANYGYT
v_gene: TRBV30; j_gene: TRBJ1-3; abundance: few; CDR3aa: AWAHNSGNTIY
v_gene: TRBV10-3; j_gene: TRBJ1-5; abundance: -; CDR3aa: AISEVLRNSNQPQH
v_gene: TRBV28; j_gene: TRBJ1-5; abundance: -; CDR3aa: ASSLKFGSNQPQH
v_gene: TRBV6-1; j_gene: TRBJ1-1; abundance: -; CDR3aa: ASSENLYRGGNTEAF
v_gene: TRBV28; j_gene: TRBJ1-2; abundance: -; CDR3aa: ASSLTGRGVGYT
v_gene: TRBV7-8; j_gene: TRBJ2-1; abundance: -; CDR3aa: ASSPTRGSSYNEQF
v_gene: TRBV5-4; j_gene: TRBJ2-1; abundance: -; CDR3aa: ASSLGGPVYNEQF
v_gene: TRBV6-5; j_gene: TRBJ1-3; abundance: -; CDR3aa: ASPRGNTIY
v_gene: TRBV6-1; j_gene: TRBJ2-1; abundance: -; CDR3aa: ASSLDRAVGEQF
v_gene: TRBV5-6; j_gene: TRBJ1-1; abundance: -; CDR3aa: ASSPLGTGLMNTEAF
v_gene: TRBV7-9; j_gene: TRBJ1-2; abundance: once; CDR3aa: ASSFEGQDGYT
v_gene: TRBV28; j_gene: TRBJ2-3; abundance: few; CDR3aa: ASSSTTDTQY
v_gene: TRBV2; j_gene: TRBJ2-3; abundance: -; CDR3aa: ASEGRGGFETQY
v_gene: TRBV19; j_gene: TRBJ2-7; abundance: -; CDR3aa: ASSIKAGVDEQY
v_gene: TRBV29-1; j_gene: TRBJ2-5; abundance: -; CDR3aa: SVGLETQY
v_gene: TRBV19; j_gene: TRBJ1-1; abundance: -; CDR3aa: ASSIEGQMNTEAF
v_gene: TRBV30; j_gene: TRBJ2-3; abundance: few; CDR3aa: AWSTRTGLDTQY
v_gene: TRBV29-1; j_gene: TRBJ2-7; abundance: -; CDR3aa: SVEDLGTGASYEQY
v_gene: TRBV5-6; j_gene: TRBJ2-2; abundance: -; CDR3aa: ASSSMDSEAIGELF
v_gene: TRBV30; j_gene: TRBJ2-7; abundance: -; CDR3aa: AWVRLGSYEQY
v_gene: TRBV5-1; j_gene: TRBJ1-1; abundance: -; CDR3aa: ASSPLNEGGTEAF